This TCR beta chain originates from a study of cytomegalovirus exposure and HLA in healthy donors (dated 2017 in TCRdb). Notes on the research overall: The roughly 650 repertoires of the first cohort and the 120 or so validation repertoires were produced on the same platform, according to a later analysis. Along with the approximately 700-subject first cohort, a separate validation cohort of around 120 different subjects was used. The study was designed to test whether signatures of past pathogen exposure could be identified by cataloging public T cell receptors. The study combined high-throughput TCR immunosequencing, statistical association of individual TCRs with disease status, and machine learning to predict cytomegalovirus infection status.

The germline V gene yields ENHRY for CDR1 and SYGVKD for CDR2. Counted from cysteine to phenylalanine, this CDR3 has 19 amino acids. Only CDR3 DNA is held: 57 bases, read in frame from base 1. At the junction V is shortened by 3 bases and J by 0 bases, with 18 bases in between. Here is what the overall study found, with its caveats: The classifier was reported to diagnose cytomegalovirus status with high specificity and sensitivity in both the original and validation cohorts. A total of 150 to 200 TCR beta chains were listed by the study as associated with cytomegalovirus. The validation cohort had no HLA typing available for a later analysis, so co-occurrence within that cohort was assessed over all 120 or so repertoires. According to the authors, the approach could potentially be generalized to other disease states and immunological phenotypes. Across donors, most TCR sequences were observed very rarely, whereas some public TCRs were present in many individuals. Three of the identified cytomegalovirus-associated TCR beta chains were confirmed in vitro to be specific for cytomegalovirus antigens. A later analysis found that TCRs clustered in the first cohort also tended to co-occur in the roughly 120 validation repertoires, with 94% of cluster scores above 0.

Libraries were made using the immunoSEQ multiplex PCR assay. The study's own analysis went as follows. A statistical classification framework was built for diagnosing cytomegalovirus status from the catalog of TCR beta chain sequences. TCRdb retrieved this table from immuneACCESS and kept in-frame rearrangements only. Not all clones are present; in checked studies, unresolved V genes account for under half, and no reason is known for the remainder. V and J calls plus clone size are reproduced from that table; the DNA served to infer D and trimming. This sample holds roughly 190,000 clones; more than 75% were observed only once. About 1.5% of the sample lies in the top ten. The donors belonged to the validation cohort of over a hundred subjects, which was separate from the approximately 660-subject first cohort. Details on this clone: Its binding antigen is unknown. No much larger clone is present one base from it, and per-base qualities are unavailable.

Sequenced sample: PBMCs. The TCR sequence derives from a woman younger than 35 in good health and CMV-seronegative. Recombination linked TRBV10-3 to TRBJ2-6; the D segment could be TRBD1, given 6 matching bases. CDR3 region: CAISDALPGAISGANVLTF. The nucleotides are TGTGCCATCAGTGACGCCCTTCCAGGGGCAATCTCTGGGGCCAACGTCCTGACTTTC.